Described below is a single TCR beta chain sequence and its context. No antigen is known for it. The source of the sample is a study of shared clonotypes between healthy human individuals. Method: immunoSEQ multiplex PCR; TCRdb's copy keeps in-frame clones and lacks some. The data contain around 1.4 million clones, approximately 98.5% of them singletons. Study-level points and caveats: Shared clonotypes across all four donors exceeded non-shared ones in generation probability.

The donors were all Caucasian adults (living in Nashville, Tennessee). This CDR3 is built from 18 residues. CDR1 and CDR2 from the germline V gene are SGDLS and YYNGEE. V was clipped by 2 bases and J by 5 bases; unmatched bases: 17. The sequencing sample was made of naive CD4+ T cells sorted from blood. Subset specified: CD45RA+ positively selected. The genes are TRBV9 and TRBJ2-7; TRBD2 aligns across 9 bases. The clonotype comes from a man aged 25 to 40 in good health. The CDR3, as DNA: TGTGCCAGCAGCGTCCCCCCGCTAGCGGGAATCCCGGAGCACGAGCAGTACTTC. Translation gives CASSVPPLAGIPEHEQYF.